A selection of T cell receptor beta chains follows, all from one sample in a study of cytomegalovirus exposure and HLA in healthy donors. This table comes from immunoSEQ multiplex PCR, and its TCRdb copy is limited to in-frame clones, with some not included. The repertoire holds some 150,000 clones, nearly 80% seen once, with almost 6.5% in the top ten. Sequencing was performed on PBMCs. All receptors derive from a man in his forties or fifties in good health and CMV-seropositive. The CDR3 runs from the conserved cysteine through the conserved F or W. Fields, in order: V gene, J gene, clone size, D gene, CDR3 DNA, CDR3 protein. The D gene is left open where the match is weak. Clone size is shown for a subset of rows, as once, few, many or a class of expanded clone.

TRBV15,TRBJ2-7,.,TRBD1,TGTGCCACCAGCCCCGGGACAGGGAAGTACGAGCAGTACTTC,CATSPGTGKYEQYF
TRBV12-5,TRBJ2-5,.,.,TGTGCTAGTGGCTCCCGACAGGGAGGCGAAGAGACCCAGTACTTC,CASGSRQGGEETQYF
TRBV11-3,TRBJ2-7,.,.,TGTGCCAGCAGCCTCACACGAGACACATCCTACGAGCAGTACTTC,CASSLTRDTSYEQYF
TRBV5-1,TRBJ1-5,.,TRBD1,TGCGCCAGCAGAACGGGGACAGGGGTAAATCAGCCCCAGCATTTT,CASRTGTGVNQPQHF
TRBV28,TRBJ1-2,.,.,TGTGCCAGCAGCCCCCCTTCTAACTATGGCTACACCTTC,CASSPPSNYGYTF
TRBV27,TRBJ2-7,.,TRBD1,TGTGCCAGCAGCCCTTTTCCGTCCCGGGGCAGGGGGTACGAGCAGTACTTC,CASSPFPSRGRGYEQYF
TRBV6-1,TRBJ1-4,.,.,TGTGCCAGCTACTACGGGAGAACTAATGAAAAACTGTTTTTT,CASYYGRTNEKLFF
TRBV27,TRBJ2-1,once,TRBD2,TGTGCCAGCAGTTTCACTAGCGGAGGTTACAATGAGCAGTTCTTC,CASSFTSGGYNEQFF
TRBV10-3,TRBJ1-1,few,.,TGTGCCATCAGACCTCGGGAGGGGATGAACACTGAAGCTTTCTTT,CAIRPREGMNTEAFF
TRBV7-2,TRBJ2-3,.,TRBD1,TGTGCCAGCAGCTACAGGGGTGCGGATACGCAGTATTTT,CASSYRGADTQYF
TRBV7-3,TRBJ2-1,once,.,TGTGCCAGCAGCTTAGGAGGGCCAGCGCGCAATGAGCAGTTCTTC,CASSLGGPARNEQFF
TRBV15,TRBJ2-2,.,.,TGTGCCACCAGCATGCAGGGTAACACCGGGGAGCTGTTTTTT,CATSMQGNTGELFF
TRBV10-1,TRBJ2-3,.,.,TGCGCCAGCAGTGAAGGTGAGGGTACGCAGTATTTT,CASSEGEGTQYF
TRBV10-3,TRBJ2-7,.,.,TGTGCCATCAGTGATTTAAGGATCGGTAGCGGACGTAGCTCCTACGAGCAGTACTTC,CAISDLRIGSGRSSYEQYF
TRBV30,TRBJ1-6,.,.,TGTGCCTGGAACAGGGTGGACTATAATTCACCCCTCCACTTT,CAWNRVDYNSPLHF
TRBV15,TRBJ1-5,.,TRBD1,TGTGCCACCAGCCCGGACAGGGACGGTAATCAGCCCCAGCATTTT,CATSPDRDGNQPQHF
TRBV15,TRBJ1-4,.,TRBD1,TGTGCCACCAGCAGAGACTGGACAGGACTGTTTTTT,CATSRDWTGLFF
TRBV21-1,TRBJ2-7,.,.,TGTGCCAGTTCAGAGGCCTACGAGCAGTACTTC,CASSEAYEQYF
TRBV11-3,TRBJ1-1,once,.,TGTGCCAGCAGCTTAGATATTACCAGGGGCTTCTTT,CASSLDITRGFF
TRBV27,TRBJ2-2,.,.,TGTGCCAGCAGTGCGACAGGACACCCCTCCTTAAACACCGGGGAGCTGTTTTTT,CASSATGHPSLNTGELFF
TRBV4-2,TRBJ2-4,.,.,TGTGCCAGCAGCCCGACTCCCACAGGGATGCGAGCCAAAAACATTCAGTACTTC,CASSPTPTGMRAKNIQYF
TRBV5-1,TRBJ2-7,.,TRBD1,TGCGCCAGCAGCGCGGACAGGGGATACGAGCAGTACTTC,CASSADRGYEQYF
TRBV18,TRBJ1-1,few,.,TGTGCCAGCTCACCAACGGGACAAGAGAACACTGAAGCTTTCTTT,CASSPTGQENTEAFF
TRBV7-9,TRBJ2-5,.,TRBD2,TGTGCCAGCAGCCCAGAGTACCGGACTAGCGGACAAGAGACCCAGTACTTC,CASSPEYRTSGQETQYF
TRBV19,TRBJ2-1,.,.,TGTGCCAGTAGTGGCATTGCCGGAGTGACCTACAATGAGCAGTTCTTC,CASSGIAGVTYNEQFF
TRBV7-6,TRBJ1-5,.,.,TGTGCCAGCAGCTTAGCGATCGGGGGGCCTTTGCATTTT,CASSLAIGGPLHF
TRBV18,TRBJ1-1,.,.,TGTGCCAGCTCCCCTGGAAGAGATACAGTGATGAACACTGAAGCTTTCTTT,CASSPGRDTVMNTEAFF
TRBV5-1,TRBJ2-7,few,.,TGCGCCAGCACTCAAGTCCCCGGGAACCCCACCTACGAGCAGTACTTC,CASTQVPGNPTYEQYF
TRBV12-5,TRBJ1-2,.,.,TGTGCTAGTGGTTTGGGTCTAGGAGGCTACACCTTC,CASGLGLGGYTF
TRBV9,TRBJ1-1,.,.,TGTGCCAGCAGCGTAGCTACGGACACTGAAGCTTTCTTT,CASSVATDTEAFF
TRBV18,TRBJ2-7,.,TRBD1,TGTGCCAGCTCACCGGGACAGGTCGACGAGCAGTACTTC,CASSPGQVDEQYF
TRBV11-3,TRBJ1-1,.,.,TGTGCCAGCAGACCGACAGAGAACACTGAAGCTTTCTTT,CASRPTENTEAFF
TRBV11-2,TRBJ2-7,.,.,TGTGCCAGCAGCTTAGGGAGGGCCCAAATTAGGTACTTC,CASSLGRAQIRYF
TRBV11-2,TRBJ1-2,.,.,TGTGCCAGCAGCTTGGGGGGAGGTGGCTACACCTTC,CASSLGGGGYTF
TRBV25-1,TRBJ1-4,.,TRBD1,TGTGCCAGCAGTGGGGACAGCCTTAATGAAAAACTGTTTTTT,CASSGDSLNEKLFF
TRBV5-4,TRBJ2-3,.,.,TGTGCCAGCAGCTCGACGGAGGGGCCGGGTGATACGCAGTATTTT,CASSSTEGPGDTQYF
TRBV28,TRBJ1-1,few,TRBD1,TGTGCCACCTGGGACAGTAGGAACACTGAAGCTTTCTTT,CATWDSRNTEAFF
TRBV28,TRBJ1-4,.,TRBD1,TGTGCCAGCAGCACAGGGGGCAGCATTGAAAAACTGTTTTTT,CASSTGGSIEKLFF
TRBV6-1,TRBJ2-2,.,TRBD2,TGTGCCAGCGGGTCGGGCGGGAGTTTGTCCGGGGAGCTGTTTTTT,CASGSGGSLSGELFF
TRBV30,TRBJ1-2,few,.,TGTGCCTGGAGTCTTCCAGGGAATGGCTACACCTTC,CAWSLPGNGYTF
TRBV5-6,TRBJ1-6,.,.,TGTGCCAGCAGCTTGGGAGTCAGGGTTGCTTCACCCCTCCACTTT,CASSLGVRVASPLHF
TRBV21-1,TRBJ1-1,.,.,TGTGCCAGCAGCAAAGAGAGGACAGGGGGCGGGGGCACTGAAGCTTTCTTT,CASSKERTGGGGTEAFF